One and the same sample provided the 14 T cell receptor beta chains below, sequenced in a study of T cells in Graves' hyperthyroidism and ophthalmopathy. TCR beta CDR3 region amplification was performed from RNA transcripts. Researchers ran a first-round RT-PCR on the TCR CDR3 using the HTBI primer set. A single record per CDR3 protein comes from TCRdb applying MiXCR to the multiplex PCR reads. The sample contains roughly 40,000 distinct CDR3 sequences, under 60% of which appear only once. Specimen: blood. These receptors were collected from a man aged 35 to 55 with Graves' ophthalmopathy.

The rearrangement uses TRBV19 and TRBJ1-3; D gene unclear. Looked up from germline, CDR1 is LNHDA and CDR2 is SQIVND (reference sequence). The ends were cut back, 3 bases at V and 0 bases at J, with 9 bases in the middle. There are 15 residues in the CDR3. CDR3 nucleotide sequence: TGTGCCAGTAGTATGGGTTATCGCTCTGGAAACACCATATATTTT. Translating it yields CASSMGYRSGNTIYF.

The J gene is TRBJ2-1, the V gene TRBV24-1, with 8 bases identical to TRBD2. With 3 bases clipped from V and 8 bases from J, the junction kept 2 bases outside the gene matches. Germline V gene lookup returns CDR1 KGHDR and CDR2 SFDVKD. The CDR3 contains 13 residues. The CDR3 is CATSDPGGDEQFF. For the CDR3, the DNA is TGTGCCACCAGTGATCCCGGGGGGGATGAGCAGTTCTTC.

This clonotype was seen many times. The rearrangement joins TRBV12-3 or TRBV12-4 to TRBJ2-5; weak D call: TRBD1 (5 bases). The CDR3 length is 13 residues. V was shortened by 3 bases and J by 2 bases, with 7 bases between the two germline ends. The CDR3: CASSLGRQETQYF. The CDR3 DNA reads TGTGCCAGCAGTTTGGGGCGGCAAGAGACCCAGTACTTC.

The chain carries TRBV20-1 and TRBJ1-4; unclear D gene. V was pared by 2 bases and J by 1 base, with 11 bases between. Germline V gene data show CDR1 as DFQATT and CDR2 as SNEGSKA (reference sequence). This CDR3 region has 15 residues. The CDR3 coding sequence is TGCAGTGCTAGAACGGGGTACGGAACTAATGAAAAACTGTTTTTT. Translation gives CSARTGYGTNEKLFF.

This clonotype was detected ten times or more. This chain uses TRBV7-3 with TRBJ2-1; TRBD2 aligns across 9 bases. This CDR3 contains 15 residues. The germline V gene has CDR1 SGHTA and CDR2 FQGTGA. After removal of 2 bases from V and 5 bases from J, the junction contained 4 bases not matched to a gene. The CDR3 region is CASSLASGNHNEQFF. CDR3 sequence (DNA): TGTGCCAGCAGCTTAGCTAGCGGGAACCACAATGAGCAGTTCTTC.

This clonotype was observed many times. The chain recombines TRBV6-2 or TRBV6-3 with TRBJ2-1, with D perhaps TRBD2 (6 bases). The CDR3 covers 15 residues. The V end lost 8 bases, the J end lost 10 bases, and 24 bases lay between the germline ends. The germline CDR1 and CDR2 sequences are MNHEY and SVGEGT. As DNA, the CDR3 is TGTGCCAGCGGTAATATAGGCGGGGCCTCTATAGAGCAGTTCTTC. Translation gives CASGNIGGASIEQFF.

The gene calls are TRBV12-3 or TRBV12-4 and TRBJ2-7, with 8 bases lining up with TRBD1. V gave up 6 bases and J gave up 2 bases; unmatched junction bases: 9. This CDR3 is built from 15 residues. The CDR3 loop reads CASSTSRDRTYEQYF. CDR3 nucleotide sequence: TGTGCCAGCAGCACTTCCCGGGACAGGACCTACGAGCAGTACTTC.

In regard to this clonotype: It is unclear where the CDR3 begins or ends on the DNA, so no DNA is shown, and the CDR3 is as TCRdb lists it. The chain employs TRBV29-1 and TRBJ1-2; the table's D call, TRBD1, has no DNA check behind it. The length of the CDR3 is 13 amino acids, counting both ends. The germline gives CDR1 SQVTM, CDR2 ANQGSEA. CDR3 protein: CSVATGSSERYAF.

This clonotype was seen many times. The V and J genes are TRBV4-1 and TRBJ2-5; D may be TRBD1 (6 bases). CDR3 length equals 15 residues. Looked up from germline, CDR1 is MGHRA and CDR2 is YSYEKL. Trimming took off 6 bases at V and 3 bases at J, with 17 bases between the two ends. CDR3 residues: CASRPTEAGEETQYF. CDR3 coding DNA: TGCGCCAGCAGACCTACCGAGGCAGGGGAAGAGACCCAGTACTTC.

As regards this clonotype: Here the CDR3 omits its conserved ending phenylalanine or tryptophan, so a read error is the likely source. Because the CDR3's place on the DNA is in doubt, the DNA is left out and the CDR3 is given as listed by TCRdb. The chain has TRBV20-1 and TRBJ2-5; TRBD2 was called by the table and not checked on the DNA. Germline V gene sequence: CDR1 DFQATT, CDR2 SNEGSKA (reference sequence). The CDR3 sequence runs 13 residues, both termini included. The CDR3 sequence is CSARGPLGVAGYT.

Remarks on this clonotype: It is unclear where the CDR3 begins or ends on the DNA, so no DNA is shown, and the CDR3 is as TCRdb lists it. V is TRBV4-1 and J is TRBJ2-2; the table's D call of TRBD1 was not tested on the DNA. CDR1 MGHRA and CDR2 YSYEKL come from the germline V gene. The CDR3 spans 16 amino acids, including both terminal residues. The CDR3 loop reads CASSQVGIGATGEPFF.

This clonotype was detected ten times or more. V usage is TRBV2 and J usage is TRBJ1-4, with 12 bases fitting TRBD1. CDR1 SNHLY and CDR2 FYNNEI come from the germline V gene. The CDR3 extends over 15 amino acids. V was clipped by 5 bases and J by 8 bases; unmatched bases: 6. CDR3 in amino acids: CASSPGDRGREKLFF. The CDR3 DNA reads as TGTGCCAGCAGTCCGGGGGACAGGGGGCGAGAAAAACTGTTTTTT. The full variable domain, in which reference TRBV2 and TRBJ1-4 provide the parts outside the CDR3, is EPEVTQTPSHQVTQMGQEVILRCVPISNHLYFYWYRQILGQKVEFLVSFYNNEISEKSEIFDDQFSVERPDGSNFTLKIRSTKLEDSAMYFCASSPGDRGREKLFFGSGTQLSVL.

The sample holds many counts of this clonotype. A read error may be the cause here, since a much bigger clone is one base away. The CDR3 loop reads CASNLGSGDDQEAQYF. The CDR3 DNA is TGCGCCAGCAACCTAGGGAGCGGGGATGACCAAGAGGCCCAGTACTTC. The chain couples TRBV5-1 to TRBJ2-5; 7 bases line up with TRBD2. CDR3 size: 16 residues. Germline CDR1 is SGHRS and CDR2 is YFSETQ.

This clonotype showed up many times. The chain carries TRBV4-1 and TRBJ2-7, with D possibly TRBD2 on 5 matching bases. Trimming removed 1 base from V and 7 bases from J, with 17 bases in between. This CDR3 has 15 amino acids. CDR1 MGHRA and CDR2 YSYEKL come from the germline V gene. The CDR3 spells CASSQGAGSWEEQYF. CDR3 DNA sequence: TGCGCCAGCAGCCAAGGGGCGGGTTCCTGGGAAGAGCAGTACTTC.